This entry concerns a single T cell receptor beta chain. The data stem from a study of blood T cell repertoires in COVID-19. Study details: PBMCs, B-cell-depleted T cells, or T cells were the source of the cDNA or gDNA that made up the material.

Germline V gene data show CDR1 as LNHDA and CDR2 as SQIVND (reference sequence). The trim removed 6 bases at V and 6 bases at J, leaving 9 bases unmatched. This CDR3 contains 14 residues. Measured with immunoSEQ multiplex PCR; TCRdb has only the in-frame clones, and not every one. Seen here are about 260,000 clones, approximately 88% observed once, and the top ten hold 0.7%. The source is a human donor in a cohort sampled during active COVID-19. The J gene is TRBJ2-7, the V gene TRBV19; TRBD1 matches 9 bases. The sample consisted of peripheral blood. The CDR3 DNA is TGTGCCAGTAGCGGAACAGGGGGCATTGGCGAGCAGTACTTC. It codes for CASSGTGGIGEQYF.